This TCR beta chain was retrieved from a study of T cell responses to AZD1222 COVID-19 vaccine. The study, taken as a whole, reports: There were mostly white British donors and more females than males, and clonal diversity was possibly underestimated. Baseline seropositivity occurred in only six AZD1222 recipients.

Germline trimming cut 0 bases from V and 8 bases from J; bases unmatched to any gene: 5. CDR3 size: 15 residues. The germline CDR1 and CDR2 sequences are ENHRY and SYGVKD. With respect to this clone: The antigen is undetermined.

The protocol was immunoSEQ multiplex PCR, while the TCRdb copy is restricted to in-frame clones and leaves out a portion. This sample has approximately 60,000 clones, with over 60% found just once. This sample comprised peripheral blood, obtained on day 0 of AZD1222 vaccination. The sequence was obtained from an adult in good health. The chain uses TRBV10-3 and TRBJ2-1, with 9 bases that match TRBD1. The CDR3 DNA reads as TGTGCCATCAGTGAGTCGTTACAGGGGGCGGATGAGCAGTTCTTC. Translating gives CAISESLQGADEQFF.